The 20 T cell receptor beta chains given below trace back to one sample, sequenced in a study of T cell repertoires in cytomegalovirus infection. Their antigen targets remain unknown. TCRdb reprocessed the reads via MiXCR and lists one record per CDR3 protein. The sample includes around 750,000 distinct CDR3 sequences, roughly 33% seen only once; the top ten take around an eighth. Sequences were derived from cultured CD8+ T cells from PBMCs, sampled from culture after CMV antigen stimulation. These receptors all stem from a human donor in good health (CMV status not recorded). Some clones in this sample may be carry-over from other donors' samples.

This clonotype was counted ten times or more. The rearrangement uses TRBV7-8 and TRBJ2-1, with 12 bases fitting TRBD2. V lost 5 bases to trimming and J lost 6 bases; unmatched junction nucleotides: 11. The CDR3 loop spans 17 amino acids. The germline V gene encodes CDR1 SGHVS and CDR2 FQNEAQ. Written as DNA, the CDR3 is TGTGCCAGCAGCCAACCGACCGGACTAGCGGGGCTCAATGAGCAGTTCTTC. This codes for CASSQPTGLAGLNEQFF.

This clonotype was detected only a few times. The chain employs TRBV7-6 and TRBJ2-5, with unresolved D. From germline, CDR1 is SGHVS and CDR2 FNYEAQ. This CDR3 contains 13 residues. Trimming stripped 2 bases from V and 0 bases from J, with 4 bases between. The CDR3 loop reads CASSLWNQETQYF. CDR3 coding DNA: TGTGCCAGCAGCTTATGGAACCAAGAGACCCAGTACTTC.

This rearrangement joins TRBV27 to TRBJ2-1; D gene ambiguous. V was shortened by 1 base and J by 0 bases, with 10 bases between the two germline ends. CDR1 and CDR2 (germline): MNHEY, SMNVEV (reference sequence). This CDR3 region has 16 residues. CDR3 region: CASSLFSLSSYNEQFF. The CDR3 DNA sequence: TGTGCCAGCAGTTTATTTAGCTTGAGCTCCTACAATGAGCAGTTCTTC.

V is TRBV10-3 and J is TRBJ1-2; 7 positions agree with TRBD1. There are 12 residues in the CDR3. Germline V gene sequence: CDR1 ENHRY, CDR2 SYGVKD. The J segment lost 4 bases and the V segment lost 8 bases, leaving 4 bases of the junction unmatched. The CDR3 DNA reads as TGTGCCATCCTCAGACAGGGCTATGGCTACACCTTC. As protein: CAILRQGYGYTF.

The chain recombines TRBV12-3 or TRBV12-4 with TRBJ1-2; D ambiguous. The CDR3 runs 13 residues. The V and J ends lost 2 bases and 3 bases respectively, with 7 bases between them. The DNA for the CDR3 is TGTGCCAGCAGTTTACCGGCGGACTATGGCTACACCTTC. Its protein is CASSLPADYGYTF.

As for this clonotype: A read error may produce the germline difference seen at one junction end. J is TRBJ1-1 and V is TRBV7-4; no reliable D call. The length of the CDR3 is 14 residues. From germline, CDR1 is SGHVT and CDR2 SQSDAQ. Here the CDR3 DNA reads TGTGCCAGCAGAACGGGAGGGTCGAACCCTGAAGCTTTCTTT. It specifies CASRTGGSNPEAFF.

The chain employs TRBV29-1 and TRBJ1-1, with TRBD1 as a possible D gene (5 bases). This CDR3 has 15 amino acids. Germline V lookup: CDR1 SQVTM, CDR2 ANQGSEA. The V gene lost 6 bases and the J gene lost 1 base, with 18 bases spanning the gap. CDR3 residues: CSVLSPQVPNTEAFF. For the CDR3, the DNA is TGCAGCGTCCTCTCCCCACAGGTACCGAACACTGAAGCTTTCTTT.

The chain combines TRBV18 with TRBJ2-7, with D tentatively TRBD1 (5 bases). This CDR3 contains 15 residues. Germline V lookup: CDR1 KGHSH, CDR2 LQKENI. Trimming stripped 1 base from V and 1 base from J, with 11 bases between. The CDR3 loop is CASSPRRDRSYEQYF. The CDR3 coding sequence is TGTGCCAGCTCACCACGGAGAGACAGATCCTACGAGCAGTACTTC.

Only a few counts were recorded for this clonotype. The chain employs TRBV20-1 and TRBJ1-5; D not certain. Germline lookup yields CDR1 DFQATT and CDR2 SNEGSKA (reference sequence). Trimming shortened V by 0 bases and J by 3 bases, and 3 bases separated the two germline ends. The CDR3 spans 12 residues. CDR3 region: CSARDDNQPQHF. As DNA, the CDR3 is TGCAGTGCTAGAGATGACAATCAGCCCCAGCATTTT.

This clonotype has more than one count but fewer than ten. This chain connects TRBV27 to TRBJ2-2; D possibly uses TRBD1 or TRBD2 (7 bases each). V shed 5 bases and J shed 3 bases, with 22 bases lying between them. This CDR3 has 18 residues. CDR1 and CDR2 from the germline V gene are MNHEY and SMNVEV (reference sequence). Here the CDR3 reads CASSRRRQGGRDTGELFF. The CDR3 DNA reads TGTGCCAGCAGTCGACGTCGACAGGGTGGGAGGGACACCGGGGAGCTGTTTTTT.

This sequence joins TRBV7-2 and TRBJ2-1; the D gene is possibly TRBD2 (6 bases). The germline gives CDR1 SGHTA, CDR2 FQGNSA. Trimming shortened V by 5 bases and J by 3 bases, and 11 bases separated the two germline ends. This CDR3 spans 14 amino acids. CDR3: CASSVGGVYNEQFF. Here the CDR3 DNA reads TGTGCCAGCAGCGTCGGGGGTGTCTACAATGAGCAGTTCTTC.

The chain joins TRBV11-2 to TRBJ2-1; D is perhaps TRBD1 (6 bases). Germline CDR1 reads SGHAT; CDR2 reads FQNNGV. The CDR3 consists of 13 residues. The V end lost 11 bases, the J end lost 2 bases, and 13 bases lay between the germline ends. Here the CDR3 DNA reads TGTGCCCAGGATGGGGGCGCCTACAATGAGCAGTTCTTC. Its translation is CAQDGGAYNEQFF. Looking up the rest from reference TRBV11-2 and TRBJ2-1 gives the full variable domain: EAGVAQSPRYKIIEKRQSVAFWCNPISGHATLYWYQQILGQGPKLLIQFQNNGVVDDSQLPKDRFSAERLKGVDSTLKIQPAKLEDSAVYLCAQDGGAYNEQFFGPGTRLTVL.

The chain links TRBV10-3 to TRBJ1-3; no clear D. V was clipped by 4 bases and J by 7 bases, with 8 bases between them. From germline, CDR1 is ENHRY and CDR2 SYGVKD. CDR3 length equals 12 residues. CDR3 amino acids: CAISVSGNTIYF. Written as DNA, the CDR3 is TGTGCCATCAGTGTTTCCGGGAACACCATATATTTT.

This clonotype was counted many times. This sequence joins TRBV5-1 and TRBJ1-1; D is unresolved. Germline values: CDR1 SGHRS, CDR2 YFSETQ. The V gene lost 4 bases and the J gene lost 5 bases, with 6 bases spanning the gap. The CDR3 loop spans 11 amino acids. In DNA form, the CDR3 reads TGCGCCAGCAGCCACGATACTGAAGCTTTCTTT. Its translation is CASSHDTEAFF.

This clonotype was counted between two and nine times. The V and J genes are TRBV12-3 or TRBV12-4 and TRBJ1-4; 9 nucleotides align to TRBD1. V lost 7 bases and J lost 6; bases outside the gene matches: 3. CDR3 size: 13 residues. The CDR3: CASMHRGHEKLFF. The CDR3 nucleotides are TGTGCCAGCATGCACAGGGGGCATGAAAAACTGTTTTTT.

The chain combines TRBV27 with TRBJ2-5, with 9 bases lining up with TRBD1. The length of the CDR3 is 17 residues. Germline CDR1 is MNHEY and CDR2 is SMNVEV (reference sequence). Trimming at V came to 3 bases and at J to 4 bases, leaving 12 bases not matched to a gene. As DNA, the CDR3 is TGTGCCAGCAGTTTTCCCCTCCCGGGACAGGGTGGAGAGACCCAGTACTTC. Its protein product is CASSFPLPGQGGETQYF.

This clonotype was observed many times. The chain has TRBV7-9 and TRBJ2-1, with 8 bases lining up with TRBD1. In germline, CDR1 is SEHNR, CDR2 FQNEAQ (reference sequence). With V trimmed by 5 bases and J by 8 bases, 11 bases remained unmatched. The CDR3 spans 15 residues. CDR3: CASSPRTGKMDEQFF. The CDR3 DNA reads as TGTGCCAGCAGCCCCCGGACAGGGAAAATGGATGAGCAGTTCTTC.

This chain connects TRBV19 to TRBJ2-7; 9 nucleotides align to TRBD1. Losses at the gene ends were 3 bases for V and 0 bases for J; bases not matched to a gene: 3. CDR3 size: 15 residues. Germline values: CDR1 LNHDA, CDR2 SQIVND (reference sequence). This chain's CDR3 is CASSIGQGPSYEQYV. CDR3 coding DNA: TGTGCCAGTAGTATCGGACAGGGGCCCTCCTACGAGCAGTACGTC.

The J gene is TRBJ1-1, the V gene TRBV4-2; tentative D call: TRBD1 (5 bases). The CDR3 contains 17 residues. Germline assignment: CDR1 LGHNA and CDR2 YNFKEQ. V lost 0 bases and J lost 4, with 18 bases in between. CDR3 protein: CASSQDHTSDRGTEAFF. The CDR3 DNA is TGTGCCAGCAGCCAAGACCATACAAGCGACAGAGGCACTGAAGCTTTCTTT.

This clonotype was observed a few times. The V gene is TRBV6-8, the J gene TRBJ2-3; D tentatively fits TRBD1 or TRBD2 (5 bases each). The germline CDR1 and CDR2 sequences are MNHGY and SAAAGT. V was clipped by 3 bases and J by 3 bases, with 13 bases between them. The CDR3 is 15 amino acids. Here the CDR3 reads CASSYGGFGTDTQYF. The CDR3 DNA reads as TGTGCCAGCAGTTATGGGGGATTTGGAACAGATACGCAGTATTTT.